This TCR beta chain stems from a study of blood T cell repertoires in COVID-19. About the study: Researchers got acute and convalescent COVID-19 samples from the United States, Italy and Spain. PBMCs, B-cell-depleted T cells, or T cells provided the cDNA or gDNA that made up the material.

This table comes from immunoSEQ multiplex PCR, and its TCRdb copy is limited to in-frame clones, with some not included. Of 150,000 to 200,000 clones listed, roughly 73% were seen once; the top ten hold about 3%. The sequenced sample was peripheral blood. The sequence derives from a man aged 70 or older with acute or convalescent COVID-19.

As DNA, the CDR3 is TGTGCCAGCAGCTGGCAGGGTTCTAACTATGGCTACACCTTC. Amino acid sequence: CASSWQGSNYGYTF. The genes are TRBV6-6 and TRBJ1-2, with a possible D match to TRBD1 (5 bases). V shed 6 bases and J shed 0 bases, with 11 bases lying between them. Germline loops: CDR1 MNHNY, CDR2 SVGAGI (reference sequence). This CDR3 comprises 14 residues.